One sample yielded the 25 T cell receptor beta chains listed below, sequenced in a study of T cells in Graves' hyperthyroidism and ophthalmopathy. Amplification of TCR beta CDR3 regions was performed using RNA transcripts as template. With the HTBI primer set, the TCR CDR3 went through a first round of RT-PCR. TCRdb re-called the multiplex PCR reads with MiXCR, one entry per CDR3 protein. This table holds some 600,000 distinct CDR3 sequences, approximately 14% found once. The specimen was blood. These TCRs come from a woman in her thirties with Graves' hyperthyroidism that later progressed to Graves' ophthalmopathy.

The CDR3 DNA follows: TGTGCCAGCAGCTTCCGACGGCTAGGGCTCGAGCAGTACTTC. Translated, it gives CASSFRRLGLEQYF. The chain recombines TRBV7-9 with TRBJ2-7, with unresolved D. CDR3 length equals 14 residues. Germline V gene sequence: CDR1 SEHNR, CDR2 FQNEAQ (reference sequence). Trimming removed 3 bases at V and 6 bases at J, with 15 bases between.

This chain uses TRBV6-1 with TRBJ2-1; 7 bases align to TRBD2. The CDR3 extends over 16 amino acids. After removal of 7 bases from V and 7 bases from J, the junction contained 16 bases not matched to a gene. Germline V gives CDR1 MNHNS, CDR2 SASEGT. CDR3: CASTPWGEGRGNEQFF. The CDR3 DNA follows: TGTGCCAGCACCCCCTGGGGGGAGGGCCGAGGGAATGAGCAGTTCTTC.

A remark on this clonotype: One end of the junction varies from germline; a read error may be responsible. The CDR3 nucleotides read TGTGCCAGCAGTTTTCGGCTTATCAGCTCCTACGAGCAGTGCTTC. This gives the protein CASSFRLISSYEQCF. The chain employs TRBV28 and TRBJ2-7; D is ambiguous. Germline CDR1 reads MDHEN; CDR2 reads SYDVKM. The CDR3 has 15 residues.

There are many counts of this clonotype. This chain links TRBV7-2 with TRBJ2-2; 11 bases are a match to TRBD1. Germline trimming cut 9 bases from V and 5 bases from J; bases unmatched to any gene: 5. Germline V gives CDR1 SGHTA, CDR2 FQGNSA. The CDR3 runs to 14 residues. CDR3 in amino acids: CASRTGGRTGELFF. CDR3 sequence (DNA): TGTGCCAGTCGGACAGGGGGCCGAACCGGGGAGCTGTTTTTT.

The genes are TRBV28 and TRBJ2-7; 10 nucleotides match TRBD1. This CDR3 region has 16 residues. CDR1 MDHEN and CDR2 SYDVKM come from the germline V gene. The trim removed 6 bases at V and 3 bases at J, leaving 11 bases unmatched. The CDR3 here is CASSPHWGQGFYEQYF. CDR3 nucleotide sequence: TGTGCCAGCAGCCCCCATTGGGGACAGGGGTTCTACGAGCAGTACTTC. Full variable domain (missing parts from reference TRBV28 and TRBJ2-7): DVKVTQSSRYLVKRTGEKVFLECVQDMDHENMFWYRQDPGLGLRLIYFSYDVKMKEKGDIPEGYSVSREKKERFSLILESASTNQTSMYLCASSPHWGQGFYEQYFGPGTRLTVT.

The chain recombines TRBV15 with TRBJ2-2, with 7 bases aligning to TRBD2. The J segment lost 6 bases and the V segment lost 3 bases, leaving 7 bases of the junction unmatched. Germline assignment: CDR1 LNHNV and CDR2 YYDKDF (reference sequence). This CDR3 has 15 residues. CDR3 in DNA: TGTGCCACCAGCAGCGGCGGGAGTTTCTCCGGGGAGCTGTTTTTT. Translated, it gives CATSSGGSFSGELFF.

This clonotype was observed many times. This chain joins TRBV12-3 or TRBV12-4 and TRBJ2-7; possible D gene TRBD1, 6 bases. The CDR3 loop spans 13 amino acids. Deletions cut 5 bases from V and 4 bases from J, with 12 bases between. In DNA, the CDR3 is TGTGCCAGCAGTGTAATACAGGGATACGAGCAGTACTTC. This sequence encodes CASSVIQGYEQYF.

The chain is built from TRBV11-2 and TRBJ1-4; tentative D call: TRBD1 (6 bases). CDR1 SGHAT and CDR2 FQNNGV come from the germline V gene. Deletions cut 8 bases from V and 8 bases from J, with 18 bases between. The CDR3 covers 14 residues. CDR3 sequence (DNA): TGTGCCAGCGGGGGGGGGCAGGGGAACGAAAAACTGTTTTTT. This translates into CASGGGQGNEKLFF.

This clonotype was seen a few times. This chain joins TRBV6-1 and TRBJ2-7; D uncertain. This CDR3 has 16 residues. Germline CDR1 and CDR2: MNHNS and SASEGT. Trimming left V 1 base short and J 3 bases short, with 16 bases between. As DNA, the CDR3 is TGTGCCAGCAGTGAAGGTTTCGGCCCTACCGTCTACGAGCAGTACTTC. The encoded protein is CASSEGFGPTVYEQYF.

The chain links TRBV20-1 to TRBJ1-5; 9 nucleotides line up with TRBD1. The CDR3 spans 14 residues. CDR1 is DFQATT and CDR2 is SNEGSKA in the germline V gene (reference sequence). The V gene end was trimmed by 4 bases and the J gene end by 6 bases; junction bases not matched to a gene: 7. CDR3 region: CSATSTGGVQPQHF. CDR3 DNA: TGCAGTGCTACCTCGACAGGGGGTGTTCAGCCCCAGCATTTT.

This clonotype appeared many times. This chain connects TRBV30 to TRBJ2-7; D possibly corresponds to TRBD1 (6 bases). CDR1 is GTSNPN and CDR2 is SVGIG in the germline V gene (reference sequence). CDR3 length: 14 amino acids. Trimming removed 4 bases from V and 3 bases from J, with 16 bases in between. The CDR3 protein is CAWTPWDTIYEQYF. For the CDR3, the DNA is TGTGCCTGGACCCCTTGGGACACCATCTACGAGCAGTACTTC. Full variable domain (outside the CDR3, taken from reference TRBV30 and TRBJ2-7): SQTIHQWPATLVQPVGSPLSLECTVEGTSNPNLYWYRQAAGRGLQLLFYSVGIGQISSEVPQNLSASRPQDRQFILSSKKLLLSDSGFYLCAWTPWDTIYEQYFGPGTRLTVT.

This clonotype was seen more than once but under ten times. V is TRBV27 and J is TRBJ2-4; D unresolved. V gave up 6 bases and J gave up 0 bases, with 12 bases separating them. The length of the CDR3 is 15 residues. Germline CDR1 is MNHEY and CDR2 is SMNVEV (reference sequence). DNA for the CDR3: TGTGCCAGCAGGACGACGGGTCTAGCCAAAAACATTCAGTACTTC. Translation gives CASRTTGLAKNIQYF.

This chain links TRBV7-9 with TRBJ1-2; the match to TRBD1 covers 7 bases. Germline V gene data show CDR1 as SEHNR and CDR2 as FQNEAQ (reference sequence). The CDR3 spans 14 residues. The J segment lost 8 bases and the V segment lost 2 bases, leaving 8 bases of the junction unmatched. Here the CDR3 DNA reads TGTGCCAGCAGCTTATGGGAGGGGGCAAAGGGCTACACCTTC. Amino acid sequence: CASSLWEGAKGYTF.

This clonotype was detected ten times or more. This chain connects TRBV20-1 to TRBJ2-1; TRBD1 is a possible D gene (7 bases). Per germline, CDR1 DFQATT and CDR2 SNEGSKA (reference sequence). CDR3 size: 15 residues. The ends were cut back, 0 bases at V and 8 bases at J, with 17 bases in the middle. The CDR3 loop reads CSAREALTGRYEQFF. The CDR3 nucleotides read TGCAGTGCTAGAGAAGCCTTGACAGGGAGGTATGAGCAGTTCTTC.

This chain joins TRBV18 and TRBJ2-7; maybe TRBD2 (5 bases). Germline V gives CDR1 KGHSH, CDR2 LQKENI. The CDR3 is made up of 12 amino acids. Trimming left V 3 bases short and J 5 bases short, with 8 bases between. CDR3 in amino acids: CASSPRANEQYF. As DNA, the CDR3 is TGTGCCAGCTCACCGCGGGCCAACGAGCAGTACTTC.

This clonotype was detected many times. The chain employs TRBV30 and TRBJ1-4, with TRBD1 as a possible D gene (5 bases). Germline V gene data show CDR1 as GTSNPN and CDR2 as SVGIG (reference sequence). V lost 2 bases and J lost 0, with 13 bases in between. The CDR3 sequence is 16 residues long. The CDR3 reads CAWSSPGGSTNEKLFF. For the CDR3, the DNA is TGTGCCTGGAGTTCCCCGGGGGGATCAACTAATGAAAAACTGTTTTTT.

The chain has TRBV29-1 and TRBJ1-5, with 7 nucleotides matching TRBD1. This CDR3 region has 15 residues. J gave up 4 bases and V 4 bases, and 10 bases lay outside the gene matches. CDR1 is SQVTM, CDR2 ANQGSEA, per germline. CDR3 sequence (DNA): TGCAGCGTTGTAACCCAGGGGGTCGGTAATCAGCCCCAGCATTTT. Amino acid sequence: CSVVTQGVGNQPQHF.

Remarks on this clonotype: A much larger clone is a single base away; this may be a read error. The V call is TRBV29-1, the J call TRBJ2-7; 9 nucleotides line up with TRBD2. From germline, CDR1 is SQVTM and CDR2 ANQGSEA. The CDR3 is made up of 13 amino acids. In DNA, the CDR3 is TGCAGCGTTGGCGCGGGAGGGCTGGACGAGCGGTACTTC. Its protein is CSVGAGGLDERYF.

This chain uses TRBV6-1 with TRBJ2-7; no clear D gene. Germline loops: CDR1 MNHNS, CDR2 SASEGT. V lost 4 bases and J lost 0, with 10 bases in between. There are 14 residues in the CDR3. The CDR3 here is CASSAQSPSYEQYF. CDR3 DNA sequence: TGTGCCAGCAGTGCTCAGTCCCCCTCCTACGAGCAGTACTTC.

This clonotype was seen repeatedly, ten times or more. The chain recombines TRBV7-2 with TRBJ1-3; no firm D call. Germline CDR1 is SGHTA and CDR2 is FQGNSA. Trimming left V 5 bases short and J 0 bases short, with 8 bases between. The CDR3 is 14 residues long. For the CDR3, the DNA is TGTGCCAGCAGCCCTGTCGCCTCTGGAAACACCATATATTTT. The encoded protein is CASSPVASGNTIYF.

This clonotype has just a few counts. The DNA for the CDR3 is TGTGCCAGCAGTTCCCGGGGCCAGGGTGAAGCAGATACGCAGTATTTT. Protein: CASSSRGQGEADTQYF. The genes are TRBV6-1 and TRBJ2-3; D could derive from TRBD1 or TRBD2 (5 bases each). The V and J ends lost 5 bases and 4 bases respectively, with 19 bases between them. CDR1 and CDR2 (germline): MNHNS, SASEGT. CDR3 length equals 16 residues.

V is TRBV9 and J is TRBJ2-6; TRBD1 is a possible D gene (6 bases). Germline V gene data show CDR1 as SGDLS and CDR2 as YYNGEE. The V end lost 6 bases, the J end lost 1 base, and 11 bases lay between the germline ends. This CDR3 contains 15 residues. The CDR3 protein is CASNEGGSGANVLTF. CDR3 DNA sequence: TGTGCCAGCAACGAAGGGGGATCTGGGGCCAACGTCCTGACTTTC. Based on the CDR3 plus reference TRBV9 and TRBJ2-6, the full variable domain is DSGVTQTPKHLITATGQRVTLRCSPRSGDLSVYWYQQSLDQGLQFLIQYYNGEERAKGNILERFSAQQFPDLHSELNLSSLELGDSALYFCASNEGGSGANVLTFGAGSRLTVL.

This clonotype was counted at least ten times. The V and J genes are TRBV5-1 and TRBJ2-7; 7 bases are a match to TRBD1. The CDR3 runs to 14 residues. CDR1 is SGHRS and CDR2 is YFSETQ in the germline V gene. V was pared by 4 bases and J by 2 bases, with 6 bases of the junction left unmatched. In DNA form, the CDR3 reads TGCGCCAGCAGCGATTGGACAGGTACCTACGAGCAGTACTTC. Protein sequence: CASSDWTGTYEQYF.

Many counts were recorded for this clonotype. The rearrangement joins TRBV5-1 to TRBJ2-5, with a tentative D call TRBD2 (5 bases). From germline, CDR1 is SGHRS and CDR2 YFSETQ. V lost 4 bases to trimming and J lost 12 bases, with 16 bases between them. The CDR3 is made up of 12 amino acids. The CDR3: CASSAEDRPEYF. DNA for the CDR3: TGCGCCAGCAGCGCGGAGGACCGTCCAGAGTACTTC.

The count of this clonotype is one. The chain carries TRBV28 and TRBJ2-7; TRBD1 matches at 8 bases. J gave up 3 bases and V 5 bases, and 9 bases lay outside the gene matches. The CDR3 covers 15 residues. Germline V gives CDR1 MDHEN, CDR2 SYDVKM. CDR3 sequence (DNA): TGTGCCAGCAGTCTAATGGGGACAGGCGACTACGAGCAGTACTTC. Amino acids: CASSLMGTGDYEQYF.